This T cell receptor beta chain was recorded in a study of shared clonotypes between healthy human individuals. Study-wide results and caveats: Rarefaction indicated that sorted-subset sequencing remained incomplete although depth was large. Against clonotypes common to all four donors, non-shared ones had lower generation probabilities.

Genomic DNA of every subset was divided equally among multiple immunoSEQ plates. As originally analysed: ImmunoSEQ junction-only sequences lacked quality scores, so their filtering differed. Only in-frame clones appear in the TCRdb table, and some are missing; sequencing was by immunoSEQ multiplex PCR. That table furnishes V, J and clone size, whereas the DNA furnished D and trimming. Among nearly 750,000 clones, just under 75% were seen once, and the ten largest hold more than 1.5%. Germline trimming cut 2 bases from V and 6 bases from J; bases unmatched to any gene: 2. Germline V lookup: CDR1 MNHNS, CDR2 SASEGT. The CDR3 has 13 amino acids. This clone was recorded only once. As yet, its antigen is unknown.

This receptor was taken from a woman aged 25-40 years in good health. V usage is TRBV6-1 and J usage is TRBJ1-1; 8 bases are a match to TRBD1. The sample consisted of memory CD4+ T cells sorted from blood. The sample's subset: CD45RA-negative fraction. The CDR3 coding sequence is TGTGCCAGCAGTGAAAGGGACAGGCCTGAAGCTTTCTTT. Its translation is CASSERDRPEAFF.